This T cell receptor beta chain is drawn from a study of CD8 T cell repertoires and HIV-1 epitope variants. Study in general: Each of Twenty-five Gag and Nef epitope peptides stimulated a separate culture. An uncultured baseline aliquot held 1M T cells. Epitopes were three Gag families plus Nef HW9 and YT9. Findings and limits, study-wide: Nine or ten antigen-specific TCR beta clonotypes were found; roughly 6 seemed cross-reactive to variants.

Profiled with immunoSEQ multiplex PCR; TCRdb holds only in-frame clones, not every one. Counted here are 5,900 or so clones, roughly 65% occurring once; the ten biggest clones make up more than 40%. As concerns this clone: As yet, its antigen is unknown.

CDR1 is MNHEY, CDR2 SMNVEV, per germline (reference sequence). The V end lost 0 bases, the J end lost 5 bases, and 8 bases lay between the germline ends. CDR3 length: 13 amino acids. Sequences were obtained from cultured CD8+ T cells derived from PBMCs. The receptor's source is a male donor with HIV. The genes are TRBV27 and TRBJ2-7, with D possibly matching TRBD1 (5 bases). The chain's CDR3 is CASSLSWGHEQYF. The CDR3 DNA reads as TGTGCCAGCAGTTTATCCTGGGGCCACGAGCAGTACTTC.